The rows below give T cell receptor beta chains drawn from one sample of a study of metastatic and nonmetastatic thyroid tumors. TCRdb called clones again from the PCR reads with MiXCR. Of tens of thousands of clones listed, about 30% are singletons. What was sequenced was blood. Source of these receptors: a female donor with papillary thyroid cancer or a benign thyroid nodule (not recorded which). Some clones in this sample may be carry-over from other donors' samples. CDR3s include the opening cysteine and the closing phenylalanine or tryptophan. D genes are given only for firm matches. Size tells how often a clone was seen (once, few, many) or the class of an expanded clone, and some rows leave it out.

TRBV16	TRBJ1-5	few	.	TGTGCCAGCAGCCAATATGAAGATCAGCCCCAGCATTTT	CASSQYEDQPQHF
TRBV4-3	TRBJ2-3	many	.	TGCGCCAGCAGCCAAGCCGCACAGGGCACAGATACGCAGTATTTT	CASSQAAQGTDTQYF
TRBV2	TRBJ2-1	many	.	TGTGCCAGCAGTGATCCCGGAGGCTCCTACAATGAGCAGTTCTTC	CASSDPGGSYNEQFF
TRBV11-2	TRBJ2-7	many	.	TGTGCCAGCAGCTTAGTGGGCCCAAAAGAGAGGGAGCAGTACTTC	CASSLVGPKEREQYF
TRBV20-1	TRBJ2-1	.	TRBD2	TGCAGTGCTATTATGGCTGGCGGGGGGCAAACGGATGAGCAGTTCTTC	CSAIMAGGGQTDEQFF
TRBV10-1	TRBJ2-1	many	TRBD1	TGCGCCAGCAGCACCGGGACAGGGGGCAACGATGAGCAGTTCTTC	CASSTGTGGNDEQFF
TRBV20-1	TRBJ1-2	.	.	TGCAGTGCTAGAGATAGGGATGGTCTTAACTATGGCTACACCTTC	CSARDRDGLNYGYTF
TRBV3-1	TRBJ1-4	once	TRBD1	TGTGCTATCCGGGACAGGGTCCTAAAACTGTTTTTT	CAIRDRVLKLFF
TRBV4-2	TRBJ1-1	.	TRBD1	TGTGACAGCAGCCCCTCGACAGGGAACACTGATGCTTTCTTT	CDSSPSTGNTDAFF
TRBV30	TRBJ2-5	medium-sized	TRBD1	TGTGCCTGGAGGAGTCAGGGGGTCGAGACCCAGTACTTC	CAWRSQGVETQYF
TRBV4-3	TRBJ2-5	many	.	TGCGCCAGCAGCCAATCTTCATCTGGGGGGCGCGGGGAGACCCAGTACTTC	CASSQSSSGGRGETQYF
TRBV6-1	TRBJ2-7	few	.	TGTGCCAGCAGTGAATCAGCCTCCTACGAGCAGTATTTC	CASSESASYEQYF
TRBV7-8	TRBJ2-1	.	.	TGTGCCAGCAGCTTAACAGGGAACAATGAGCAGTTCTTC	CASSLTGNNEQFF
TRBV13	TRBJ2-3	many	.	TGTGCCAGCAGCTTAGGGGAGACTCAGCAGCAGTATTTT	CASSLGETQQQYF
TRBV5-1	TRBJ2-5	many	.	TGCGCCAGCAGCAAAGACCCTGCCGGGGGGCTGGCAGAGACCCAGTACTTC	CASSKDPAGGLAETQYF
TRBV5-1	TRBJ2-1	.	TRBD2	TGCGCCAGCAGCTGGACTAGCGGGAGTCCCTCCTACAATGAGCAGTTCTTC	CASSWTSGSPSYNEQFF